This entry lists 6 T cell receptor beta chains sequenced from one sample in a study of T-cell memory formation after mild COVID-19. A single record per CDR3 protein comes from TCRdb applying MiXCR to the 5' RACE reads. The table includes roughly 400,000 distinct CDR3 sequences, under 20% detected once. Material for sequencing was PBMCs or a T cell subset sorted from them (not recorded which). The source of these receptors is a man aged 18 to 35 who had mild COVID-19 (a few samples of this study predate the infection). Cell type and time point are not known.

This clonotype was seen at least ten times. V gene TRBV6-5 combines with J gene TRBJ2-7; possible D gene TRBD1, 5 bases. Germline V CDR1 and CDR2: MNHEY, SVGAGI. V was cut by 2 bases and J by 3 bases, with 11 bases left in between. The CDR3 is 14 amino acids. The CDR3: CASSYEQRGYEQYF. In nucleotides, the CDR3 is TGTGCCAGCAGTTACGAGCAAAGGGGCTACGAGCAGTACTTC.

The rearrangement links TRBV10-3 to TRBJ2-1, with D tentatively TRBD2 (5 bases). There are 13 residues in the CDR3. V was cut by 10 bases and J by 4 bases, with 14 bases left in between. CDR1 and CDR2 from the germline V gene are ENHRY and SYGVKD. CDR3 sequence (DNA): TGTGCCACCTCTAGTGAGGGTTACAATGAGCAGTTCTTC. Translating it yields CATSSEGYNEQFF.

The rearrangement uses TRBV10-3 and TRBJ2-1; 10 nucleotides align to TRBD2. The CDR3 totals 15 residues. V dropped 4 bases and J dropped 7; count of bases not matched to a gene: 7. Germline values: CDR1 ENHRY, CDR2 SYGVKD. The CDR3 reads CAISGRASGGNEQFF. In DNA form, the CDR3 reads TGTGCCATCAGTGGTAGGGCTAGCGGGGGTAATGAGCAGTTCTTC.

J is TRBJ1-3 and V is TRBV20-1; 9 bases line up with TRBD1. The CDR3 totals 16 residues. Trimming cost V 0 bases and J 0 bases; bases outside gene matches: 3. Germline V gene lookup returns CDR1 DFQATT and CDR2 SNEGSKA (reference sequence). In nucleotides, the CDR3 is TGCAGTGCTAGAGAAGGGACAGGGAGCTCTGGAAACACCATATATTTT. It translates to CSAREGTGSSGNTIYF.

The chain combines TRBV18 with TRBJ1-4, with D possibly TRBD1 on 6 matching bases. V was clipped by 4 bases and J by 7 bases, with 13 bases between them. Germline lookup yields CDR1 KGHSH and CDR2 LQKENI. The CDR3 runs 14 residues. CDR3 DNA sequence: TGTGCCAGCTCACGTTCGGGGGCAGGTGAAAAACTGTTTTTT. This gives the protein CASSRSGAGEKLFF. Based on the CDR3 plus reference TRBV18 and TRBJ1-4, the full variable domain is NAGVMQNPRHLVRRRGQEARLRCSPMKGHSHVYWYRQLPEEGLKFMVYLQKENIIDESGMPKERFSAEFPKEGPSILRIQQVVRGDSAAYFCASSRSGAGEKLFFGSGTQLSVL.

The chain links TRBV6-1 to TRBJ2-6; D not certain. The CDR3 spans 11 residues. Germline loops: CDR1 MNHNS, CDR2 SASEGT. V gave up 5 bases and J gave up 6 bases, with 2 bases separating them. The DNA of the CDR3 is TGTGCCAGCAGTCTGGCCAACGTCCTGACTTTC. As protein: CASSLANVLTF.